Shown below are 8 T cell receptor beta chains from a single sample sequenced in a study of blood T cell repertoires in COVID-19. The data were produced by immunoSEQ multiplex PCR, yet TCRdb's version contains in-frame clones alone and is incomplete. The sample contains under 250,000 clones, around four fifths of which appear only once. The sequencing sample was made of peripheral blood. The receptors stem from a man aged 50 to 60 with active or convalescent COVID-19.

The J gene is TRBJ2-7, the V gene TRBV5-1; TRBD2 agrees at 8 bases. The CDR3 has 15 amino acids. V trimming: 0 bases; J trimming: 1 base; junction bases outside the gene matches: 3. Germline loops: CDR1 SGHRS, CDR2 YFSETQ. CDR3 protein: CASSLGAGVSYEQYF. CDR3 DNA sequence: TGCGCCAGCAGCTTGGGAGCGGGAGTGTCCTACGAGCAGTACTTC.

Note on this clone: One end of the junction does not line up with germline, which may come from a read error. This rearrangement joins TRBV6-6 to TRBJ1-2; the D gene is possibly TRBD1 (6 bases). The V gene's germline CDR1 is MNHNY and CDR2 SVGAGI (reference sequence). The CDR3 sequence is 13 residues long. CDR3 sequence: CASTQGGGKSKNF. In DNA form, the CDR3 reads TGTGCCAGCACCCAAGGGGGAGGGAAATCAAAAAACTTC.

This clone appeared a few times. V and J are TRBV12-2 and TRBJ1-5; the table's D call, TRBD1, has no DNA check behind it. TRBV12-2 is described as a pseudogene. This CDR3 has 17 residues. CDR3 coding DNA: TGTGCAAGTCGCTTTCTTGACAGTCAAGATAGCAATCAGCCCCAGCATTTT. Protein product: CASRFLDSQDSNQPQHF.

The DNA of the CDR3 is TGTGCCAGCAGCCAAGGGACTAGCGGGGGGGAGAAGACCCAGTACTTC. Amino acid sequence: CASSQGTSGGEKTQYF. This chain links TRBV3-1 (or the pseudogene TRBV3-2) with TRBJ2-5; TRBD2 matches 15 bases. CDR1 is LGHDT, CDR2 YNNKEL, per germline (reference sequence). The CDR3 runs 16 residues. Trimming took 1 base from V and 6 from J; bases not matched to a gene: 3.

The rearrangement links TRBV27 to TRBJ1-5; 9 nucleotides align to TRBD1. This CDR3 spans 19 amino acids. The germline V gene encodes CDR1 MNHEY and CDR2 SMNVEV (reference sequence). V shed 2 bases and J 4 bases; nucleotides not matched to a gene: 15. CDR3: CASSLRGDRAGVRNQPQHF. In nucleotides, the CDR3 is TGTGCCAGCAGTTTAAGAGGGGACAGGGCAGGAGTGCGAAATCAGCCCCAGCATTTT.

The chain has TRBV4-3 and TRBJ2-7; D may be TRBD1 (5 bases). V lost 0 bases and J 3 bases, leaving 12 bases between the germline ends. There are 15 residues in the CDR3. The germline V gene encodes CDR1 LGHNA and CDR2 YSLEER. In DNA form, the CDR3 reads TGCGCCAGCAGCCAAGAGGTGGCAGGGAACTACGAGCAGTACTTC. This gives the protein CASSQEVAGNYEQYF.

This clone was seen only once. V usage is TRBV20-1 and J usage is TRBJ2-7, with a tentative D call TRBD1 (6 bases). V lost 8 bases and J 7 bases, leaving 15 bases between the germline ends. Germline loops: CDR1 DFQATT, CDR2 SNEGSKA (reference sequence). This CDR3 has 11 residues. CDR3 residues: CSTRGGSEQYF. CDR3 nucleotides: TGCAGTACCCGAGGGGGTAGTGAGCAGTACTTC.

The V gene is TRBV6-1, the J gene TRBJ1-5; D gene unclear. Germline CDR1 reads MNHNS; CDR2 reads SASEGT. V lost 3 bases and J lost 2, with 11 bases in between. This CDR3 region has 15 residues. The CDR3 loop is CASSDAGWGNQPQHF. CDR3 coding DNA: TGTGCCAGCAGTGACGCAGGCTGGGGCAATCAGCCCCAGCATTTT.